Here is one T cell receptor beta chain with its context. The data were taken from a study of blood T cell repertoires in COVID-19. Study-wide background: Spain, Italy and the United States supplied samples that represented acute and convalescent COVID-19.

Sequencing was performed with immunoSEQ multiplex PCR; in TCRdb, only in-frame clones are kept and a portion is missing. The sample has fewer than 300,000 clones, 70% to 85% seen once. V trimming: 1 base; J trimming: 6 bases; junction bases outside the gene matches: 11. The CDR3 runs to 17 residues. Looked up from germline, CDR1 is SGHRS and CDR2 is YFSETQ. This receptor was obtained from a human donor with COVID-19, enrolled during active disease. The donor label of this sample is uncertain. Sequencing was carried out using peripheral blood. The rearrangement joins TRBV5-1 to TRBJ2-1, with 9 bases identical to TRBD1. CDR3 in DNA: TGCGCCAGCAGCTTGAACCTCGGACAGGGGATGGGCAATGAGCAGTTCTTC. Protein: CASSLNLGQGMGNEQFF.